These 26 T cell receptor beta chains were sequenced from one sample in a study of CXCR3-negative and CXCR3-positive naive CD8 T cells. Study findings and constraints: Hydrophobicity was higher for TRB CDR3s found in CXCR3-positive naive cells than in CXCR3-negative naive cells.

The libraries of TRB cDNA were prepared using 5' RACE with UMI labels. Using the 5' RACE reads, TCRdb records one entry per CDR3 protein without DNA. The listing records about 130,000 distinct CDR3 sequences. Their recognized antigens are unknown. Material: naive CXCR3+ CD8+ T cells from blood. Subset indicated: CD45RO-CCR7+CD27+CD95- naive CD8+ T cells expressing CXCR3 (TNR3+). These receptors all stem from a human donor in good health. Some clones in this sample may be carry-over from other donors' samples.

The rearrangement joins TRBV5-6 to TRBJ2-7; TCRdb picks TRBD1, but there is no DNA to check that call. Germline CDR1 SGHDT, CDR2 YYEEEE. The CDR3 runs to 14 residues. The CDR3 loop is CASSLAGRSWEQYF. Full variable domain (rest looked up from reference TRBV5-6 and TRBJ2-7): DAGVTQSPTHLIKTRGQQVTLRCSPKSGHDTVSWYQQALGQGPQFIFQYYEEEERQRGNFPDRFSGHQFPNYSSELNVNALLLGDSALYLCASSLAGRSWEQYFGPGTRLTVT.

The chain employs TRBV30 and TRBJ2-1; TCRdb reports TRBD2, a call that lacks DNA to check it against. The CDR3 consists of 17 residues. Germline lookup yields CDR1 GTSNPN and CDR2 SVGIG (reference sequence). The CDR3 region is CASESYSGGYVANEQFF.

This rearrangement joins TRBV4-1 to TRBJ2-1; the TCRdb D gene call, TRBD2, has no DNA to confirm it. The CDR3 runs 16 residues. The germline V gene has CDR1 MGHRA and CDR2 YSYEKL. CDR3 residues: CASSPERTAANNEQFF.

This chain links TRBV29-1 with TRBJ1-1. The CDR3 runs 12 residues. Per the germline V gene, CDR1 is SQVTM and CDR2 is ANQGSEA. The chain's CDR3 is CSVEALNTEAFF.

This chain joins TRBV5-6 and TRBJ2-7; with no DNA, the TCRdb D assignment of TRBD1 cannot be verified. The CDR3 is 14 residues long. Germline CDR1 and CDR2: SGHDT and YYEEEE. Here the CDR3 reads CASSLEGAVYEQYF.

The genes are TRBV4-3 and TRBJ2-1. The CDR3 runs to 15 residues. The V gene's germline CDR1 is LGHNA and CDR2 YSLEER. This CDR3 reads CASSQTILGYNEQFF.

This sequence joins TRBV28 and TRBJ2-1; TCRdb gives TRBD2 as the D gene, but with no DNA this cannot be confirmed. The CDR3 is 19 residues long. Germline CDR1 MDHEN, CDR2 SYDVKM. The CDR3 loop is CASSPSYRSGIRSYNEQFF.

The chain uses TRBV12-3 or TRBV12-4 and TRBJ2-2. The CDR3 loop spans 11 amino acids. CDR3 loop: CTSSFTGELFF.

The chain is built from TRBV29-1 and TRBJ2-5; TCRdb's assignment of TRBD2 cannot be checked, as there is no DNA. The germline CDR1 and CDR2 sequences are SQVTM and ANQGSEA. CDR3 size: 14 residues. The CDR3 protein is CSVEEGLERETQYF.

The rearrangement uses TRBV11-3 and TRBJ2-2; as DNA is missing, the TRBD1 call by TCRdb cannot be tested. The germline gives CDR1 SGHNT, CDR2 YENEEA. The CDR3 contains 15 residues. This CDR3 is CASRPRHSNTGELFF.

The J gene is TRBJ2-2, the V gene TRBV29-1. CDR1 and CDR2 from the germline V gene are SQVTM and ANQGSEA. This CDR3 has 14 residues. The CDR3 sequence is CSVFDIVNTGELFF.

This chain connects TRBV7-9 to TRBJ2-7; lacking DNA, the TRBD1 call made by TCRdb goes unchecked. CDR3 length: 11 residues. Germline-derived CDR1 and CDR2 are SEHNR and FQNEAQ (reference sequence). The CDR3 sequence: CAAGQPYEQYF.

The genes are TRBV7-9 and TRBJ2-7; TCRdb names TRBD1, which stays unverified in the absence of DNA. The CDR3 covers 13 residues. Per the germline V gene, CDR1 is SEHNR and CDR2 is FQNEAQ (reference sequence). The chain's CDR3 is CASSDGDEGEQYF.

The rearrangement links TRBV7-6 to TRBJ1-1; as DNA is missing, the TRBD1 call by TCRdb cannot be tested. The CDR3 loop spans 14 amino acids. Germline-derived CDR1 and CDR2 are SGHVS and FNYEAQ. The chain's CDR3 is CASSLDSMNTEAFF.

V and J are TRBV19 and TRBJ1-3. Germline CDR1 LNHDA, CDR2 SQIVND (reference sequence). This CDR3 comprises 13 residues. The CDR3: CASYGVSGNTIYF. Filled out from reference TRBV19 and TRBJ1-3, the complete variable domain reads DGGITQSPKYLFRKEGQNVTLSCEQNLNHDAMYWYRQDPGQGLRLIYYSQIVNDFQKGDIAEGYSVSREKKESFPLTVTSAQKNPTAFYLCASYGVSGNTIYFGEGSWLTVV.

CDR3: CAISEGDNTYEQYF. This chain connects TRBV10-3 to TRBJ2-7. Germline lookup yields CDR1 ENHRY and CDR2 SYGVKD. The CDR3 contains 14 residues.

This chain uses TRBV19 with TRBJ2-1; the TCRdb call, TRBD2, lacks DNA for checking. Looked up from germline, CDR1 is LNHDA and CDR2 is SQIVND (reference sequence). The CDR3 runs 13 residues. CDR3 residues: CASRIAGDHEQFF.

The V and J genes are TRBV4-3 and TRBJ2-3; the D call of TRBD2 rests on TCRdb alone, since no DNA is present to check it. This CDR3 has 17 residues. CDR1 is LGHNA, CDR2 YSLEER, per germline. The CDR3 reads CASSQEPRRAPTDTQYF.

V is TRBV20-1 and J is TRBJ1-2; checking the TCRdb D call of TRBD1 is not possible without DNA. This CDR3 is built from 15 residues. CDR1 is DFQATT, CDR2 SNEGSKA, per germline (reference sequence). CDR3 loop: CSARAPGTGIAGYTF.

CDR3 loop: CASSSTGTGKRNEAFF. J is TRBJ1-1 and V is TRBV13; without DNA, the TCRdb call of TRBD1 cannot be checked. The CDR3 spans 16 residues. CDR1 is PRHDT and CDR2 is FYEKMQ in the germline V gene (reference sequence).

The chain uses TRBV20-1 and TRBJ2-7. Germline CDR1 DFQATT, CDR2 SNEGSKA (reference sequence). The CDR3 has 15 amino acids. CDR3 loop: CSAREGGGRAYEQYF.

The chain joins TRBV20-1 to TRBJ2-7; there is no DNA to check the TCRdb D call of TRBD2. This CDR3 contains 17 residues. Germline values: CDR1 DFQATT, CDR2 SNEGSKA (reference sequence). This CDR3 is CSAREAGRAGESYEQYF.

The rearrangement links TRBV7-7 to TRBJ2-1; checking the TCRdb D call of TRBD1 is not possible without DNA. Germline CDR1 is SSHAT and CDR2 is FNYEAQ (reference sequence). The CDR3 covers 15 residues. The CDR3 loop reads CASSPGWRTYNEQFF. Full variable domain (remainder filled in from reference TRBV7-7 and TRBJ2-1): GAGVSQSPRYKVTKRGQDVTLRCDPISSHATLYWYQQALGQGPEFLTYFNYEAQPDKSGLPSDRFSAERPEGSISTLTIQRTEQRDSAMYRCASSPGWRTYNEQFFGPGTRLTVL.

The CDR3 is CASSLDREGSYEQYF. The gene calls are TRBV28 and TRBJ2-7; as DNA is missing, the TRBD1 call by TCRdb cannot be tested. CDR3 length equals 15 residues. Germline V gene data show CDR1 as MDHEN and CDR2 as SYDVKM. Filled out from reference TRBV28 and TRBJ2-7, the complete variable domain reads DVKVTQSSRYLVKRTGEKVFLECVQDMDHENMFWYRQDPGLGLRLIYFSYDVKMKEKGDIPEGYSVSREKKERFSLILESASTNQTSMYLCASSLDREGSYEQYFGPGTRLTVT.

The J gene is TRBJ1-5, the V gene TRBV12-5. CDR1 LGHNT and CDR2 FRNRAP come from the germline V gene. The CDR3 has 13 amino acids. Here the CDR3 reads CASGFWDNQPQHF.

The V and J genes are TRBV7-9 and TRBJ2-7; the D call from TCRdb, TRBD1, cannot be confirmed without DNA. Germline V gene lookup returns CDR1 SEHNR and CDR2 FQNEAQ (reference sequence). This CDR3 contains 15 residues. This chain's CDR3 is CASSVGQGSSYEQYF.